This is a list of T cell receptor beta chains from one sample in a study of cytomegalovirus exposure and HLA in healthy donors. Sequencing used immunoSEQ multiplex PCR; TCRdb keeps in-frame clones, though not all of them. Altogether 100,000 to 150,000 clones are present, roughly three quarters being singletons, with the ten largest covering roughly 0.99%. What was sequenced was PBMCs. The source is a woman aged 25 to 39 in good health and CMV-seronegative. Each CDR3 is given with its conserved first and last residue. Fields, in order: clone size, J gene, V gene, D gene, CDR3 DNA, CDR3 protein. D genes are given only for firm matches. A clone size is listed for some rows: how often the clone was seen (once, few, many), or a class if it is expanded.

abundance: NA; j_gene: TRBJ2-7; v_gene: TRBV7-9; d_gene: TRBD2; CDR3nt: TGTGCCAGCAGTCTCGTGCAGCGGGGGGTCAACGAGCAGTACTTC; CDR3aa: CASSLVQRGVNEQYF
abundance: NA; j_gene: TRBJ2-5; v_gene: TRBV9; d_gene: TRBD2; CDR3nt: TGTGCCAGCAGCGTAGTCCCAGCGGGGGGGTCAGAGACCCAGTACTTC; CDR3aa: CASSVVPAGGSETQYF
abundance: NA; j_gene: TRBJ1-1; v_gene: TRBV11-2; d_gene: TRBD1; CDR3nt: TGTGCCAGCAGCACCCCCCGGGACAGGGGTACTGAAGCTTTCTTT; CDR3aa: CASSTPRDRGTEAFF
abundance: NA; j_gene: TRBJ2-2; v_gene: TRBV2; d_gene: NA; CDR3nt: TGTGCCAGCAGTGAACAGGGGAGCGGGGAGCTGTTTTTT; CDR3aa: CASSEQGSGELFF
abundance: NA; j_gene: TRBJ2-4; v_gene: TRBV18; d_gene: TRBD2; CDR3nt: TGTGCCAGCTCACGCGGGACTAGCGGGGGCAGAGCCAAAAACATTCAGTACTTC; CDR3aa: CASSRGTSGGRAKNIQYF
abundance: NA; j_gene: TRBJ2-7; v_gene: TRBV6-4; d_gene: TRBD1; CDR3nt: TGTGCCAGCAGTGACACCGGGACAGGGAACGAGCAGTACTTC; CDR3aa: CASSDTGTGNEQYF
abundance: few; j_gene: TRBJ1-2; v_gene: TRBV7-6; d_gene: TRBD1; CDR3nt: TGTGCCAGCAGCTTTTCTCCGGGACAGGGCTATGGCTACACCTTC; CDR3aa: CASSFSPGQGYGYTF
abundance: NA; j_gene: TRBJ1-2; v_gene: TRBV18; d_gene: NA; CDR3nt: TGTGCCAGCTCACCAGCGGCGGGGGTCAAGGGCTACACCTTC; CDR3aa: CASSPAAGVKGYTF
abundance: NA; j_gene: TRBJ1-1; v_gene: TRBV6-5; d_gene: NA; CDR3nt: TGTGCCAGCAGAGGGGGGGGGAAGGACACTGAAGCTTTCTTT; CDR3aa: CASRGGGKDTEAFF
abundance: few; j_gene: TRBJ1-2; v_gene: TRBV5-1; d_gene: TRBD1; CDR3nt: TGCGCCAGCAGCTTGGGACAGGGGGCCGGAGGCTACACCTTC; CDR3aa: CASSLGQGAGGYTF
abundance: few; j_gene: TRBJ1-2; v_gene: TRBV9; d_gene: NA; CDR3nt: TGTGCCAGCAGCGTCGCGGACAGCTATGGCTACACCTTC; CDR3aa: CASSVADSYGYTF
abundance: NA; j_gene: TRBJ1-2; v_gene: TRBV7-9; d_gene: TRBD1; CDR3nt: TGTGCCAGCAGCTTGACCGGGACAGCAACCAAGGGGGGCTACACCTTC; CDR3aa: CASSLTGTATKGGYTF
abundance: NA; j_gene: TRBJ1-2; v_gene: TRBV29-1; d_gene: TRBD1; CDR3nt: TGCAGCGTTGAGAGGACAGGGGCCCATAACTATGGCTACACCTTC; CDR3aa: CSVERTGAHNYGYTF
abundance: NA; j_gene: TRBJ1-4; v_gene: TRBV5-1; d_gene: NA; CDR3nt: TGCGCCAGCAGGCCGGACTCAAATGGGGAAAAACTGTTTTTT; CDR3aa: CASRPDSNGEKLFF
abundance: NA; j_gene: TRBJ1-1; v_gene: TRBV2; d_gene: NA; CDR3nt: TGTGCCAGCAGTGAGGACAGAAGCATAATGTTCAACACTGAAGCTTTCTTT; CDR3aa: CASSEDRSIMFNTEAFF
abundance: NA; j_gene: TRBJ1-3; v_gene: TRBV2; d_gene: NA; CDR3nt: TGTGCCAGCAGTCAGGATGGAAACACCATATATTTT; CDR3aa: CASSQDGNTIYF
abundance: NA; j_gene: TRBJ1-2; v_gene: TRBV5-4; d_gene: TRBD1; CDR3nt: TGTGCCAGCAGCTCGGACAGGCTGTCCTATGGCTACACCTTC; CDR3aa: CASSSDRLSYGYTF
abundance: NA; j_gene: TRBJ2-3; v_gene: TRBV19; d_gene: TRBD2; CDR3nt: TGTGCCAGTAGTATAGGGCTAGCGGGGGGTCCAGATACGCAGTATTTT; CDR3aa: CASSIGLAGGPDTQYF
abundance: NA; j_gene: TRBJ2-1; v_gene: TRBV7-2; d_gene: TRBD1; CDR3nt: TGTGCCAGCAGCTTCCAGACAGGGGTTGGCAATGAGCAGTTCTTC; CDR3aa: CASSFQTGVGNEQFF
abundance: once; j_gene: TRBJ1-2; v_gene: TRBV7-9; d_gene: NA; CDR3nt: TGTGCCAGCAGCCTGTATAGTCACTATGGCTACACCTTC; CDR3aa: CASSLYSHYGYTF
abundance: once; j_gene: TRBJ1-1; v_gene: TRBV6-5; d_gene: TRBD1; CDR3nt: TGTGCCAGCAATGAGGACAGGGGTGATACTGAAGCTTTCTTT; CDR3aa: CASNEDRGDTEAFF
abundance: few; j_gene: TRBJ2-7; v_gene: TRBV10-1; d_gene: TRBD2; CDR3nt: TGCGCCAGCATACTAGCGGGAGGGCCGTATGAGCAGTACTTC; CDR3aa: CASILAGGPYEQYF
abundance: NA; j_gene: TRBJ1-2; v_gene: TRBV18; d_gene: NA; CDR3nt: TGTGCCAGCTCCGAGGGCCAGGCCAACTATGGCTACACCTTC; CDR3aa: CASSEGQANYGYTF
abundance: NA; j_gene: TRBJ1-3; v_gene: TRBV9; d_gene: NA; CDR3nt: TGTGCCAGCAGCGAAGGGGCCGGCTCTGGAAACACCATATATTTT; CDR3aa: CASSEGAGSGNTIYF
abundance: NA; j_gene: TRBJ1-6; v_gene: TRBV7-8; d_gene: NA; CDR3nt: TGTGCCAGCAGCTTTGAGACAGCCAATTCACCCCTCCACTTT; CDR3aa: CASSFETANSPLHF
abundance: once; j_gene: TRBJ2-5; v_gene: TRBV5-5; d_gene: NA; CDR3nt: TGTGCCAGCAGCGGTGGAGGCGGCGAGACCCAGTACTTC; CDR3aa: CASSGGGGETQYF
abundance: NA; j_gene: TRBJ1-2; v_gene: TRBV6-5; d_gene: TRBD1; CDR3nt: TGTGCCAGCAGACGGACAGGGTTAAACTATGGCTACACCTTC; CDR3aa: CASRRTGLNYGYTF
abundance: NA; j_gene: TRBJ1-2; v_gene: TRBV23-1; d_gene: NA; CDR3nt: TGCGCCAGCAGTCAATCCGGGGGGCGCAGCTATGGCTACACCTTC; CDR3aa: CASSQSGGRSYGYTF
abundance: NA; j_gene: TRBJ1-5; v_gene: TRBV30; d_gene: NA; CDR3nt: TGTGCCTGGAGTGTTCAGGGCTCGAAGCCCCAGCATTTT; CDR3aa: CAWSVQGSKPQHF
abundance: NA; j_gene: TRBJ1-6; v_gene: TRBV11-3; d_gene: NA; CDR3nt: TGTGCCAGCAGCTTCCGGGGTCTCAGTTCACCCCTCCACTTT; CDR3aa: CASSFRGLSSPLHF
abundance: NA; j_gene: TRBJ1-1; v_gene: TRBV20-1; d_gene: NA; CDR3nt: TGCAGTGCTGTAGGGGGCACTGAAGCTTTCTTT; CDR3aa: CSAVGGTEAFF
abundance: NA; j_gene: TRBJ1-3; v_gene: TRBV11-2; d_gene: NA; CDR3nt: TGTGCCAGCAGCTCTAGTACTGGAAACACCATATATTTT; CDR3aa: CASSSSTGNTIYF
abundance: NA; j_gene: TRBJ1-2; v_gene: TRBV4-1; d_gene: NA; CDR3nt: TGCGCCAGCAGCCATAGCGGGAGCGAATATGGCTACACCTTC; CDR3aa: CASSHSGSEYGYTF
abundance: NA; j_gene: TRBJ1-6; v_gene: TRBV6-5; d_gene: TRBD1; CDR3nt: TGTGCCAGCTATAGGACAGGCAGCTCACCCCTCCACTTT; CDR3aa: CASYRTGSSPLHF
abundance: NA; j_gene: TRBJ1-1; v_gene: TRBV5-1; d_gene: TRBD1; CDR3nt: TGCGCCAGCAGCAGGGACAGCATGAACACTGAAGCTTTCTTT; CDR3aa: CASSRDSMNTEAFF